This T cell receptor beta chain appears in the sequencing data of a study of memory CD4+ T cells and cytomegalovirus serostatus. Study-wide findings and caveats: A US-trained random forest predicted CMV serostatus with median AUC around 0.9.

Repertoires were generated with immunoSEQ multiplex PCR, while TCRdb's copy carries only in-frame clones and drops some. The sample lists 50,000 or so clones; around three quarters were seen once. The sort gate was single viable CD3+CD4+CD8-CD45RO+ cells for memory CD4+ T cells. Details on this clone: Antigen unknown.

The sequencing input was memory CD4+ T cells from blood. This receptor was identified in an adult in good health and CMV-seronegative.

Written as DNA, the CDR3 is TGTGCCAGTAGTAGGGCAGGGGGAACCGGGGAGCTGTTTTTT. Its protein product is CASSRAGGTGELFF. J is TRBJ2-2 and V is TRBV19; 7 bases fit TRBD1. The germline V gene encodes CDR1 LNHDA and CDR2 SQIVND (reference sequence). Trimming cost V 4 bases and J 5 bases; bases outside gene matches: 4. This CDR3 region has 14 residues.